These T cell receptor beta chains were read from a single sample in a study of T cell responses to AZD1222 COVID-19 vaccine. The data were produced by immunoSEQ multiplex PCR, yet TCRdb's version contains in-frame clones alone and is incomplete. The sample lists some 150,000 clones, around 88% occurring once. The sequencing here drew on peripheral blood, taken on day 0 of AZD1222 vaccination. All receptors come from an adult in good health. CDR3s include the opening cysteine and the closing phenylalanine or tryptophan. Expanded clones get a size class; other rows say once, few or many, or leave the size out.

size,J,V,CDR3
once,TRBJ2-7,TRBV9,CASSVTGLGYEQYF
once,TRBJ2-5,TRBV5-1,CASSLEETQYF
once,TRBJ1-2,TRBV7-2,CASSLSQDRSYGYTF
.,TRBJ1-1,TRBV18,CASSPYAEFGTNTEAFF
.,TRBJ1-2,TRBV12-3/TRBV12-4,CASRTGGGGYTF
.,TRBJ1-6,TRBV11-2,CASRRARTETNSPLHF
few,TRBJ1-2,TRBV5-5,CASSLGAGRTGYTF
once,TRBJ1-2,TRBV6-5,CASSYDRYYGYTF
.,TRBJ2-4,TRBV3-1/TRBV3-2,CASSLGLAGGPDIQYF
.,TRBJ2-2,TRBV19,CASGWLSVGGELFF
.,TRBJ1-4,TRBV11-2,CASSLRGQGLREKLFF
.,TRBJ1-1,TRBV11-2,CASSLRLGLGGRDTEAFF
.,TRBJ1-2,TRBV6-5,CASSYAGIPRGYTF
.,TRBJ2-3,TRBV27,CASSLVGVTDTQYF
.,TRBJ2-1,TRBV24-1,CATSDPGRGEQFF
.,TRBJ2-7,TRBV5-1,CASSPSGRAPYEQYF
.,TRBJ1-2,TRBV7-9,CASSHNERQRYTF
.,TRBJ2-7,TRBV11-2,CASSRGQGVYEQYF
few,TRBJ1-2,TRBV14,CASSQKDSGGYTF
.,TRBJ1-5,TRBV27,CASTNTGGWDQPQHF